The text below deals with one TCR beta chain. Its antigen is as yet unknown. This entry comes from a study of OX40 agonist ivuxolimab in advanced cancers. Study details: Melanoma, hepatocellular carcinoma, head and neck or renal cell cancer occurred in dose-escalation patients. Subjects had a mean age of about 61 years, with a range of 23 to 79; approximately 83% were male. Prior anti-PD-1, anti-PD-L1 or anti-CTLA-4 therapy was allowed; around 40% had some. Study findings and constraints: Among expanded peripheral T cells, antigen specificity went undetermined.

The length of the CDR3 is 15 residues. The germline gives CDR1 MNHEY, CDR2 SVGAGI. V shed 2 bases and J shed 7 bases, with 14 bases lying between them. Sequenced by immunoSEQ multiplex PCR; TCRdb stores in-frame clones only, minus some. In the table there are about 41,000 clones, about 87% of which are singletons. Sequenced here: CD4+ or CD8+ T cells sorted from blood, sampled in a trial of the OX40 agonist ivuxolimab. The TCR was taken from an adult with an advanced solid tumor such as melanoma, head and neck, liver or kidney cancer. This chain links TRBV6-5 with TRBJ1-4, with D hard to call. CDR3 nucleotides: TGTGCCAGCAGTTACGGGAAGGGCCCAGGTGAAAAACTGTTTTTT. It encodes CASSYGKGPGEKLFF.